This record covers a single T cell receptor (beta chain). The data belong to a study of blood T cell repertoires in COVID-19. Study-wide background: Spain, Italy and the United States supplied samples that represented acute and convalescent COVID-19.

Per germline, CDR1 LNHDA and CDR2 SQIVND (reference sequence). The CDR3 contains 15 residues. The V end was cut by 3 bases, the J end by 2 bases, with 14 bases between. Sequencing was performed with immunoSEQ multiplex PCR; in TCRdb, only in-frame clones are kept and a portion is missing. The table lists around 210,000 clones, 85% of them singletons, with 4% to 6% in the top ten. The chain recombines TRBV19 with TRBJ2-7, with D perhaps TRBD1 (6 bases). The TCR comes from a man in his fifties with COVID-19, enrolled during active disease. Sequenced: peripheral blood. In DNA form, the CDR3 reads TGTGCCAGTAGTATTGGATCGTCAGGGGCCTACGAGCAGTACTTC. As protein: CASSIGSSGAYEQYF.